These 26 T cell receptor beta chains were all obtained from the same sample, sequenced in a study of tissue T cells after allogeneic stem cell transplantation. The repertoire was sequenced with immunoSEQ multiplex PCR; TCRdb's copy has only in-frame clones and lacks some. Seen here are thousands of clones, over 55% observed once, and the top ten hold 15% to 20%. Sequencing was performed on tissue from the esophagus, taken at autopsy. The origin of the receptors is a female donor older than 55 with lung cancer.

The chain uses TRBV12-3 or TRBV12-4 and TRBJ2-1; D is unclear. Deletions cut 2 bases from V and 7 bases from J, with 6 bases between. The CDR3 totals 12 residues. The CDR3 nucleotides are TGTGCCAGCAGTTTATTCGGAAATGAGCAGTTCTTC. Its protein product is CASSLFGNEQFF.

V and J are TRBV2 and TRBJ2-2, with D tentatively TRBD2 (5 bases). Germline loops: CDR1 SNHLY, CDR2 FYNNEI. Trimming removed 6 bases at V and 3 bases at J, with 14 bases between. The CDR3 totals 15 residues. This CDR3 reads CASRGSRGDTGELFF. Written as DNA, the CDR3 is TGTGCCAGCAGAGGCTCCCGGGGTGACACCGGGGAGCTGTTTTTT.

This chain uses TRBV19 with TRBJ1-1; the D gene is possibly TRBD1 (6 bases). This CDR3 spans 13 amino acids. CDR1 and CDR2 (germline): LNHDA, SQIVND (reference sequence). Trimming stripped 6 bases from V and 2 bases from J, with 10 bases between. The CDR3 nucleotides are TGTGCCAGTAGAGACAGGTTAAACACTGAAGCTTTCTTT. It encodes CASRDRLNTEAFF.

The rearrangement links TRBV30 to TRBJ2-3, with TRBD2 identical over 9 bases. The germline CDR1 and CDR2 sequences are GTSNPN and SVGIG (reference sequence). The CDR3 runs to 20 residues. The trim removed 1 base at V and 2 bases at J, leaving 19 bases unmatched. In DNA, the CDR3 is TGTGCCTGGAGTGGTGTAGTAGCGGGAGTCCTAATATTTAACACAGATACGCAGTATTTT. Protein sequence: CAWSGVVAGVLIFNTDTQYF.

V and J are TRBV7-2 and TRBJ2-2, with 7 bases aligning to TRBD2. V dropped 1 base and J dropped 3; count of bases not matched to a gene: 2. The CDR3 loop spans 15 amino acids. Germline V gene lookup returns CDR1 SGHTA and CDR2 FQGNSA. CDR3 in amino acids: CASSLVGGDTGELFF. The DNA of the CDR3 is TGTGCCAGCAGCTTAGTGGGGGGGGACACCGGGGAGCTGTTTTTT.

The chain employs TRBV7-3 and TRBJ2-3; 10 nucleotides agree with TRBD2. The junction had 3 bases not matched to a gene; V was cut back by 5 bases and J by 1 base. Germline V gene sequence: CDR1 SGHTA, CDR2 FQGTGA. The CDR3 loop spans 15 amino acids. The CDR3 here is CASSHGLAGTDTQYF. CDR3 sequence (DNA): TGTGCCAGCAGCCATGGACTAGCGGGCACAGATACGCAGTATTTT.

The genes are TRBV20-1 and TRBJ1-2; D might be TRBD1 (5 bases). The CDR3 is made up of 10 amino acids. The germline V gene encodes CDR1 DFQATT and CDR2 SNEGSKA (reference sequence). Trimming left V 5 bases short and J 7 bases short, with 8 bases between. CDR3 nucleotides: TGCAGTGCTCTGGACATTGGCTACACCTTC. Its translation is CSALDIGYTF.

The chain is built from TRBV11-2 and TRBJ2-1, with D uncertain. CDR1 and CDR2 (germline): SGHAT, FQNNGV. This CDR3 comprises 15 residues. Trimming took off 5 bases at V and 7 bases at J, with 18 bases between the two ends. CDR3 residues: CASSPRLEGWNEQFF. In DNA form, the CDR3 reads TGTGCCAGCAGCCCGCGACTGGAAGGGTGGAATGAGCAGTTCTTC.

The V call is TRBV25-1, the J call TRBJ1-2; D is ambiguous. The V end lost 1 base, the J end lost 4 bases, and 10 bases lay between the germline ends. The CDR3 extends over 14 amino acids. Germline values: CDR1 MGHDK, CDR2 SYGVNS. The CDR3: CASSESTAPYGYTF. The CDR3 coding sequence is TGTGCCAGCAGTGAATCGACGGCTCCCTATGGCTACACCTTC.

This sequence joins TRBV9 and TRBJ2-7; D is unclear. V was trimmed by 0 bases and J by 3 bases, leaving 4 bases between them. Germline V gene data show CDR1 as SGDLS and CDR2 as YYNGEE. The CDR3 has 12 amino acids. In nucleotides, the CDR3 is TGTGCCAGCAGCGTAGACGGCTACGAGCAGTACTTC. This sequence encodes CASSVDGYEQYF.

This chain joins TRBV5-5 and TRBJ2-7; D may be TRBD2 (6 bases). The CDR3 length is 14 residues. V was clipped by 4 bases and J by 1 base, with 12 bases between them. Germline V CDR1 and CDR2: SGHKS, YYEKEE (reference sequence). For the CDR3, the DNA is TGTGCCAGCAGCGGGGACTGGACGTCCTACGAGCAGTACTTC. Its translation is CASSGDWTSYEQYF.

The chain uses TRBV5-1 and TRBJ2-1, with D maybe TRBD2 (6 bases). Trimming cost V 5 bases and J 4 bases, with 16 bases left between them. CDR3 length equals 15 residues. Germline V gives CDR1 SGHRS, CDR2 YFSETQ. The CDR3 nucleotides read TGCGCCAGCAGAATAGGGCCAGGGACTTACAATGAGCAGTTCTTC. It encodes CASRIGPGTYNEQFF. Full variable domain (remainder filled in from reference TRBV5-1 and TRBJ2-1): KAGVTQTPRYLIKTRGQQVTLSCSPISGHRSVSWYQQTPGQGLQFLFEYFSETQRNKGNFPGRFSGRQFSNSRSEMNVSTLELGDSALYLCASRIGPGTYNEQFFGPGTRLTVL.

V and J are TRBV30 and TRBJ1-2; 7 positions match TRBD1. CDR1 GTSNPN and CDR2 SVGIG come from the germline V gene (reference sequence). J gave up 11 bases and V 3 bases, and 12 bases lay outside the gene matches. The CDR3 contains 13 residues. The CDR3 sequence: CAWSINRGAPYTF. CDR3 nucleotides: TGTGCCTGGAGCATAAACAGGGGTGCCCCTTACACCTTC.

The chain links TRBV7-3 to TRBJ2-7; D remains unclear. Deletions cut 3 bases from V and 3 bases from J, with 9 bases between. The CDR3 sequence is 13 residues long. The germline V gene encodes CDR1 SGHTA and CDR2 FQGTGA. The CDR3 sequence: CASSFEPSYEQYF. CDR3 DNA sequence: TGTGCCAGCAGCTTCGAACCGAGCTACGAGCAGTACTTC.

The table lists this clone with a few counts. The CDR3 DNA reads TGTGCCAGTAGTCTCCAAGCGGGAGGCCGCCATGAGCAGTTCTTC. Its protein product is CASSLQAGGRHEQFF. The chain recombines TRBV19 with TRBJ2-1; 9 bases map to TRBD2. The CDR3 has 15 residues. Looked up from germline, CDR1 is LNHDA and CDR2 is SQIVND (reference sequence). After removal of 5 bases from V and 8 bases from J, the junction contained 10 bases not matched to a gene.

The chain recombines TRBV30 with TRBJ2-5; no firm D call. CDR1 is GTSNPN, CDR2 SVGIG, per germline (reference sequence). This CDR3 comprises 12 residues. Trimming stripped 3 bases from V and 4 bases from J, with 9 bases between. The CDR3 loop reads CAWRVQVETQYF. In nucleotides, the CDR3 is TGTGCCTGGAGAGTTCAGGTAGAGACCCAGTACTTC.

The chain is built from TRBV9 and TRBJ2-3; D perhaps matches TRBD2 (6 bases). The CDR3 has 15 amino acids. The germline CDR1 and CDR2 sequences are SGDLS and YYNGEE. V lost 2 bases, J lost 5 bases, and 15 bases lay in between. The chain's CDR3 is CASSVSPRDVDTQYF. The CDR3 coding sequence is TGTGCCAGCAGCGTCTCCCCGCGGGATGTAGATACGCAGTATTTT.

The genes are TRBV5-1 and TRBJ2-7, with D perhaps matching TRBD2 (6 bases). Trimming removed 5 bases at V and 5 bases at J, with 14 bases between. Per the germline V gene, CDR1 is SGHRS and CDR2 is YFSETQ. The CDR3 is 13 amino acids. CDR3: CASRSKPGDEQYF. The CDR3 coding sequence is TGCGCCAGCAGATCAAAGCCGGGGGACGAGCAGTACTTC.

This clone is large (0.1 to 1%). The CDR3 DNA reads TGTGCCAGCAGCTTGACCGAACTCTATGGCTACACCTTC. It codes for CASSLTELYGYTF. The chain carries TRBV7-9 and TRBJ1-2; D not certain. V was cut by 3 bases and J by 4 bases, with 9 bases left in between. The CDR3 is 13 amino acids. CDR1 and CDR2 from the germline V gene are SEHNR and FQNEAQ (reference sequence).

The gene calls are TRBV10-3 and TRBJ2-7, with 7 nucleotides matching TRBD1. Unmatched junction bases numbered 7, after V lost 5 bases and J lost 3 bases. Germline CDR1 reads ENHRY; CDR2 reads SYGVKD. The CDR3 consists of 14 residues. CDR3 in amino acids: CAISPGQEIYEQYF. The DNA for the CDR3 is TGTGCCATCAGTCCCGGACAGGAGATCTACGAGCAGTACTTC.

V and J are TRBV4-2 and TRBJ2-7; 7 bases align to TRBD1. CDR3 length equals 12 residues. The V gene's germline CDR1 is LGHNA and CDR2 YNFKEQ. J was trimmed by 5 bases and V by 3 bases; bases with no gene match: 1. CDR3 in amino acids: CASSQGQNEQYF. CDR3 bases: TGTGCCAGCAGCCAGGGACAGAACGAGCAGTACTTC.

The chain is built from TRBV3-1 (or the pseudogene TRBV3-2) and TRBJ1-1, with a possible D match to TRBD1 (5 bases). With 4 bases removed from V and 1 base from J, the gap between germline ends came to 13 bases. CDR3 length: 15 amino acids. Germline assignment: CDR1 LGHDT and CDR2 YNNKEL (reference sequence). This CDR3 is CASSLSGRRNTEAFF. The CDR3 DNA reads as TGTGCCAGCAGCCTTTCGGGACGGAGGAACACTGAAGCTTTCTTT.

The rearrangement links TRBV24-1 to TRBJ2-3; possibly TRBD2 for D (6 bases). This CDR3 is built from 15 residues. CDR1 and CDR2 (germline): KGHDR, SFDVKD. The V and J ends lost 5 bases and 0 bases respectively, with 11 bases between them. The CDR3 here is CATSGRGVSTDTQYF. The CDR3 nucleotides are TGTGCCACCAGTGGGCGGGGTGTAAGCACAGATACGCAGTATTTT.

This chain joins TRBV9 and TRBJ1-1; no reliable D call. Germline CDR1 and CDR2: SGDLS and YYNGEE. Trimming left V 6 bases short and J 0 bases short, with 12 bases between. This CDR3 has 14 residues. Here the CDR3 DNA reads TGTGCCAGCACCCCGGGAAACCTGAACACTGAAGCTTTCTTT. Encoded protein: CASTPGNLNTEAFF.

The rearrangement links TRBV4-1 to TRBJ2-7; D not certain. Germline CDR1 is MGHRA and CDR2 is YSYEKL. The CDR3 is 15 amino acids. Between the trimmed V and J ends, which lost 1 base and 2 bases, there was a span of 12 bases. CDR3 nucleotide sequence: TGCGCCAGCAGCCAAGCGTGGCAGGAGACCTACGAGCAGTACTTC. Its protein product is CASSQAWQETYEQYF.

In its sample, this clone ranks as hyperexpanded (1% or more). The chain recombines TRBV7-2 with TRBJ2-7, with 7 bases that match TRBD1. Trimming took 3 bases from V and 4 from J; bases not matched to a gene: 12. The CDR3 has 16 amino acids. The germline V gene has CDR1 SGHTA and CDR2 FQGNSA. The CDR3 reads CASSLGSGTAFYEQYF. CDR3 bases: TGTGCCAGCAGCTTGGGTTCCGGGACAGCTTTTTACGAGCAGTACTTC. The complete variable domain, with remaining parts taken from reference TRBV7-2 and TRBJ2-7, reads GAGVSQSPSNKVTEKGKDVELRCDPISGHTALYWYRQSLGQGLEFLIYFQGNSAPDKSGLPSDRFSAERTGGSVSTLTIQRTQQEDSAVYLCASSLGSGTAFYEQYFGPGTRLTVT.